The rows below give T cell receptor beta chains drawn from one sample of a study of early T cells in non-severe SARS-CoV-2 infection. TCRdb recomputed calls from the 5' RACE reads with MiXCR, one row per CDR3 protein. The sample consists of over 45,000 distinct CDR3 sequences, around 15% of them appearing once. The input for sequencing was whole blood, taken at baseline. The receptors derive from an adult who was a healthcare worker with PCR-confirmed SARS-CoV-2 infection or an uninfected control (not recorded which). Each CDR3 is given with its conserved first and last residue. The order of the fields is V gene, D gene, J gene, clone size, CDR3 DNA, CDR3 protein. A D gene is named only where the DNA matches it firmly. Some rows have no size entry. The others give once, few or many, or a class for an expanded clone.

TRBV20-1	TRBD1	TRBJ1-1	-	TGCAGTGCGGGGACAGGGGACACTGAAGCTTTCTTT	CSAGTGDTEAFF
TRBV3-1	-	TRBJ1-2	few	TGTGCCAGCAGCCAAGGTCCCGGGGGCTATGGCTACACCTTC	CASSQGPGGYGYTF
TRBV2	-	TRBJ2-2	few	TGTGCCAGCAGTTACCTCGGACACCCTAACACCGGGGAGCTGTTTTTT	CASSYLGHPNTGELFF
TRBV30	-	TRBJ1-2	-	TGTGCCTGGAGTGGAGGGCATGGCTACACCTTC	CAWSGGHGYTF
TRBV29-1	-	TRBJ2-7	-	TGCAGCATTCTGGGGGGAGCGACCTACGAGCAGTACTTC	CSILGGATYEQYF
TRBV20-1	-	TRBJ2-5	few	TGCAGTGCTAGTTCCCAGCGGGCCTATTATGAACAAGAGACCCAGTACTTC	CSASSQRAYYEQETQYF
TRBV5-1	-	TRBJ2-1	-	TGCGCCAGCAGCTTCTCGGGAGAGCCCGCCAATGAGCAGTTCTTC	CASSFSGEPANEQFF
TRBV29-1	TRBD1	TRBJ2-3	few	TGCAGCGTTGACCGGGACAGAAACACAGATACGCAGTATTTT	CSVDRDRNTDTQYF
TRBV5-6	TRBD2	TRBJ2-1	-	TGTGCCAGCAGCGAGTACGGACTAGCGGGGGGGTCGCATGAGCAGTTCTTC	CASSEYGLAGGSHEQFF
TRBV29-1	-	TRBJ1-1	many	TGCAGCGTTGGGGCAGGGGTCAGCACTGAAGCTTTCTTT	CSVGAGVSTEAFF
TRBV4-1	-	TRBJ2-4	few	TGCGCCAGCAGCCTCCTGGGGCTAGCGATAGACATTCAGTACTTC	CASSLLGLAIDIQYF
TRBV28	-	TRBJ1-1	many	TGTGCCAGCAGTTTGACAGAGATGAACACTGAAGCTTTCTTT	CASSLTEMNTEAFF
TRBV5-4	-	TRBJ2-5	few	TGTGCCAGCAGCCCCAGAGGAGTAGGGGAGACCCAGTACTTC	CASSPRGVGETQYF
TRBV6-5	TRBD1	TRBJ1-1	few	TGTGCCAGCAGTACAACAGGGGGCTCCCCGGAAGCTTTCTTT	CASSTTGGSPEAFF
TRBV20-1	TRBD1	TRBJ2-5	many	TGCAGTGCTGACACGGACAGGGGGATAGAGACCCAGTACTTC	CSADTDRGIETQYF
TRBV6-6	TRBD1	TRBJ2-5	few	TGTGCCAGCAGCTCCGGGACAGGTCAAGAGACCCAGTACTTC	CASSSGTGQETQYF
TRBV20-1	TRBD1	TRBJ2-7	few	TGCAGTGCTTTTAGACAGGGGGCGGGTGAGCAGTACTTC	CSAFRQGAGEQYF
TRBV18	-	TRBJ2-4	many	TGTGCCAGCTCACCATTTTCCCCCGGGGACGGGTTTATCGTGGCCAAAAACATTCAGTACTTC	CASSPFSPGDGFIVAKNIQYF
TRBV7-2	TRBD2	TRBJ2-5	few	TGTGCCAGCAGCTTGGTAGCGGGAGATCAAGAGACCCAGTACTTC	CASSLVAGDQETQYF
TRBV9	TRBD2	TRBJ2-3	-	TGTGCCAGCAACCCCTCTTCCGGGGGGTCGATAGATACGCAGTATTTT	CASNPSSGGSIDTQYF
TRBV11-2	-	TRBJ2-6	-	TGTGCCAGCAGCTTAGGACACACCTCTGGGGCCAACGTCCTGACTTTC	CASSLGHTSGANVLTF
TRBV5-1	-	TRBJ2-6	-	TGCGCCAGCAGCGGGGGGACATACTCTGGGGCCAACGTCCTGACTTTC	CASSGGTYSGANVLTF